One and the same sample provided the 11 T cell receptor beta chains below, sequenced in a study of beta chain features in type 1 diabetes. General study findings and limits: In all four CD4+ subsets, TCRB CDR3 length was significantly, moderately reduced in type 1 diabetes.

The authors reverse transcribed all of the isolated RNA, so sequencing captured expressed TCRB transcripts. The assay was immunoSEQ multiplex PCR, and TCRdb's table has in-frame clones only and misses some. The table records more than 100,000 clones, about 16% of them present only once. Antigens for these TCRs are unknown. The sample was central memory CD4+ T cells from blood. Receptors were obtained from a man aged 25 to 45 with type 1 diabetes.

This clone has just a few counts. This chain uses TRBV5-4 with TRBJ1-4; D is undetermined. This CDR3 contains 13 residues. The ends were cut back, 0 bases at V and 8 bases at J, with 8 bases in the middle. The germline V gene has CDR1 SGHNT and CDR2 YYREEE (reference sequence). CDR3 residues: CASSLGTEEKLFF. In nucleotides, the CDR3 is TGTGCCAGCAGCTTGGGGACGGAAGAAAAACTGTTTTTT.

The chain has TRBV7-2 and TRBJ2-4; D might be TRBD2 (5 bases). Trimming removed 5 bases at V and 5 bases at J, with 16 bases between. In germline, CDR1 is SGHTA, CDR2 FQGNSA. The CDR3 has 15 amino acids. CDR3 sequence reads: CASSLGSGTQNIQYF. The DNA for the CDR3 is TGTGCCAGCAGCCTCGGTTCGGGAACCCAAAACATTCAGTACTTC.

This sequence joins TRBV6-6 and TRBJ1-2, with 7 bases identical to TRBD1. Germline CDR1 reads MNHNY; CDR2 reads SVGAGI (reference sequence). Trimming removed 6 bases from V and 3 bases from J; junction bases left unmatched: 13. This CDR3 spans 16 amino acids. CDR3 nucleotide sequence: TGTGCCAGCAGCCCTACAGGGGTAGGGGTTGACTATGGCTACACCTTC. This sequence encodes CASSPTGVGVDYGYTF.

This clone occurred a few times. The chain has TRBV4-2 and TRBJ2-2, with TRBD2 identical over 8 bases. CDR1 and CDR2 from the germline V gene are LGHNA and YNFKEQ. Trimming at V came to 0 bases and at J to 3 bases, leaving 6 bases not matched to a gene. The CDR3 extends over 17 amino acids. The CDR3 bases are TGTGCCAGCAGCCAAGATCGAACTAGCGGATACACCGGGGAGCTGTTTTTT. This codes for CASSQDRTSGYTGELFF.

CDR3 coding DNA: TGTGCCAGCAGTTCTACAGCACTCTCCTACGAGCAGTACTTC. This gives the protein CASSSTALSYEQYF. The chain couples TRBV28 to TRBJ2-7; no clear D gene. Germline V gives CDR1 MDHEN, CDR2 SYDVKM. Deletions cut 4 bases from V and 0 bases from J, with 10 bases between. The CDR3 is 14 residues long. The full variable domain, rest sourced from reference TRBV28 and TRBJ2-7, is DVKVTQSSRYLVKRTGEKVFLECVQDMDHENMFWYRQDPGLGLRLIYFSYDVKMKEKGDIPEGYSVSREKKERFSLILESASTNQTSMYLCASSSTALSYEQYFGPGTRLTVT.

This clone was found many times. This sequence joins TRBV15 and TRBJ2-5; the match to TRBD1 covers 8 bases. This CDR3 comprises 12 residues. Per germline, CDR1 LNHNV and CDR2 YYDKDF (reference sequence). CDR3 protein: CAARTGQETQYF. The CDR3 nucleotides read TGTGCGGCAAGGACAGGGCAAGAGACCCAGTACTTC.

This clone has more than one count but fewer than ten. This chain links TRBV29-1 with TRBJ2-6; possibly TRBD1 for D (6 bases). The CDR3 consists of 13 residues. Germline V lookup: CDR1 SQVTM, CDR2 ANQGSEA. Trimming removed 3 bases from V and 4 bases from J, with 7 bases in between. The CDR3 DNA reads TGCAGCGTTGAGGGGGCCGGGGCCAACGTCCTGACTTTC. It codes for CSVEGAGANVLTF.

V and J are TRBV7-2 and TRBJ2-5; perhaps TRBD2 as D (5 bases). CDR3 size: 15 residues. Germline assignment: CDR1 SGHTA and CDR2 FQGNSA. Trimming removed 5 bases at V and 3 bases at J, with 16 bases between. CDR3 protein: CASSQTRTGKETQYF. The CDR3 DNA reads as TGTGCCAGCAGCCAAACCCGGACGGGAAAAGAGACCCAGTACTTC. The whole variable domain, filled in from reference TRBV7-2 and TRBJ2-5, reads GAGVSQSPSNKVTEKGKDVELRCDPISGHTALYWYRQSLGQGLEFLIYFQGNSAPDKSGLPSDRFSAERTGGSVSTLTIQRTQQEDSAVYLCASSQTRTGKETQYFGPGTRLLVL.

V and J are TRBV19 and TRBJ1-6, with D perhaps matching TRBD1 (5 bases). The length of the CDR3 is 14 residues. Trimming left V 3 bases short and J 9 bases short, with 12 bases between. Germline loops: CDR1 LNHDA, CDR2 SQIVND (reference sequence). CDR3 nucleotide sequence: TGTGCCAGTAGTATGGAAAGGGGCGCTTCACCCCTCCACTTT. This encodes CASSMERGASPLHF.

Only a few counts were recorded for this clone. The rearrangement uses TRBV7-3 and TRBJ2-5; perhaps TRBD1 as D (6 bases). Germline loops: CDR1 SGHTA, CDR2 FQGTGA. Trimming pared 1 base from V and 1 base from J, leaving 10 bases between. The length of the CDR3 is 15 residues. CDR3 in DNA: TGTGCCAGCAGCTTAATACAGGGACCCCAAGAGACCCAGTACTTC. Protein product: CASSLIQGPQETQYF. Complete variable domain (other parts from reference TRBV7-3 and TRBJ2-5): GAGVSQTPSNKVTEKGKYVELRCDPISGHTALYWYRQSLGQGPEFLIYFQGTGAADDSGLPNDRFFAVRPEGSVSTLKIQRTERGDSAVYLCASSLIQGPQETQYFGPGTRLLVL.

The genes are TRBV18 and TRBJ1-2, with TRBD1 as a possible D gene (6 bases). CDR3 length: 14 amino acids. Trimming took 3 bases from V and 8 from J, leaving 16 bases between them. Germline V gene sequence: CDR1 KGHSH, CDR2 LQKENI. For the CDR3, the DNA is TGTGCCAGCTCACCGGAACAGGGTCGAAGGGGCTACACCTTC. Translation gives CASSPEQGRRGYTF.